This T cell receptor beta chain was documented in a study of blood T cell repertoires in COVID-19. Study in general: The United States, Italy and Spain provided the acute and convalescent COVID-19 samples. Sources were T cells, B-cell-depleted T cells, or PBMCs; the material itself was cDNA or gDNA.

In the study's own analysis: Estimation of nucleated cell counts relied on the amplification of reference gene primers. Using immunoSEQ multiplex PCR, the repertoire was profiled, and TCRdb retains in-frame clones only, with some absent. The D gene and trimming were derived from the DNA, and the V and J assignments and clone size from that table. The top ten clones hold 6.5% to 10% of a sample with under 150,000 clones, approximately 91% of them seen once. This CDR3 is built from 15 residues. J lost 2 bases, V lost 7 bases, and 6 bases had no gene match. Per germline, CDR1 LGHNT and CDR2 FRNRAP. The sequence derives from an older woman who had recovered from COVID-19. The sequenced material came from peripheral blood. The chain links TRBV12-5 to TRBJ2-3, with 10 positions matching TRBD2. CDR3 residues: CASELAGGPTDTQYF. The DNA of the CDR3 is TGTGCTAGTGAATTAGCGGGAGGACCCACAGATACGCAGTATTTT.